This is a list of T cell receptor beta chains from one sample in a study of radiotherapy plus CTLA-4 blockade in lung cancer. Produced via immunoSEQ multiplex PCR; TCRdb's table is partial and in-frame only. The top ten hold roughly 2.5% of the sample, which has fewer than 140,000 clones, under 90% seen once. The specimen was peripheral blood, collected from a patient treated with radiotherapy plus ipilimumab. The source of these receptors is a human donor with non-small cell lung cancer that progressed on radiotherapy plus ipilimumab. Some clones in this sample may be carry-over from other donors' samples. The CDR3 runs from the conserved cysteine through the conserved F or W.

v_call	j_call	cdr3_aa
TRBV7-2	TRBJ2-4	CASSPGGTKNIQYF
TRBV9	TRBJ2-2	CASSVAHGTSGGDLVGTGELFF
TRBV10-3	TRBJ2-2	CAIGATGELFF
TRBV11-3	TRBJ1-1	CASSLSWRDEAFF
TRBV7-6	TRBJ1-6	CASSLEHSSSSYNSPLHF
TRBV10-3	TRBJ2-7	CAISELGATYEQYF
TRBV20-1	TRBJ2-6	CSAGGANVLTF
TRBV7-2	TRBJ2-4	CASSTGQGADINIQYF
TRBV9	TRBJ1-1	CASSLGTGGFTEAFF
TRBV6-1	TRBJ1-2	CASILDRGRPGGYTF
TRBV5-1	TRBJ1-2	CASSWGQSRNYGYTF
TRBV5-4	TRBJ2-3	CASSLETNEDTQYF
TRBV20-1	TRBJ2-7	CSATGSYEQYF